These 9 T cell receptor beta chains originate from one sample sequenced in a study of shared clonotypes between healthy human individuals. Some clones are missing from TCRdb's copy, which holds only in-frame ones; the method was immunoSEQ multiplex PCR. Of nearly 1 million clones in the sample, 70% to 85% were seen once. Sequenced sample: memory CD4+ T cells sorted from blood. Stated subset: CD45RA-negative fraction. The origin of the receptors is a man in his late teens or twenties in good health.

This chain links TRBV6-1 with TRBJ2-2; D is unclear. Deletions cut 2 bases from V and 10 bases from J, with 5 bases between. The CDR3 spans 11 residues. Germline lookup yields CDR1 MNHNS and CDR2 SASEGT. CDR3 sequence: CASSESAELFF. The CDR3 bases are TGTGCCAGCAGTGAATCAGCGGAGCTGTTTTTT.

CDR3 sequence: CASSLASTNTEAFF. DNA for the CDR3: TGCGCCAGCAGCTTGGCCAGTACGAACACTGAAGCTTTCTTT. The chain links TRBV5-1 to TRBJ1-1, with unresolved D. The CDR3 covers 14 residues. Germline CDR1 and CDR2: SGHRS and YFSETQ. With 0 bases removed from V and 1 base from J, the gap between germline ends came to 7 bases. The entire variable domain, with the rest obtained from reference TRBV5-1 and TRBJ1-1, is as follows: KAGVTQTPRYLIKTRGQQVTLSCSPISGHRSVSWYQQTPGQGLQFLFEYFSETQRNKGNFPGRFSGRQFSNSRSEMNVSTLELGDSALYLCASSLASTNTEAFFGQGTRLTVV.

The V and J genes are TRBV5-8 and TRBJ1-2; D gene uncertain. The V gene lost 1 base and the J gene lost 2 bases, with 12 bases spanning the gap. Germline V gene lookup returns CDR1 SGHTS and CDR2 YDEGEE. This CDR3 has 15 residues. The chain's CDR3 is CASSLRGRVNYGYTF. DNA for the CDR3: TGTGCCAGCAGCTTGCGCGGGCGGGTAAACTATGGCTACACCTTC.

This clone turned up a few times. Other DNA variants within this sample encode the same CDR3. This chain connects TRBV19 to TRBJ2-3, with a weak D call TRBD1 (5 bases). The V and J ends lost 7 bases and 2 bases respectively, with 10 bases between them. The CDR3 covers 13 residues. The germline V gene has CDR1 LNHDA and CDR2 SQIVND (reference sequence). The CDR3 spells CASMGPNTDTQYF. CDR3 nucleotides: TGTGCCAGTATGGGGCCAAACACAGATACGCAGTATTTT.

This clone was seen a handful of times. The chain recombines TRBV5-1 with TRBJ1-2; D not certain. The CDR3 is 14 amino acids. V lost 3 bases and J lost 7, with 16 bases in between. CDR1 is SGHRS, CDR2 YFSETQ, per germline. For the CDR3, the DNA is TGCGCCAGCAGCTCGCTAGGAGGCGCGGGTGGCTACACCTTC. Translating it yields CASSSLGGAGGYTF.

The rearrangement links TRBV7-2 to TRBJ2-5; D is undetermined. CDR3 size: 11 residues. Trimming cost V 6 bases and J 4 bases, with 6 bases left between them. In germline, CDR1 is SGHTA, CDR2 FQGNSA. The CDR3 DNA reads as TGTGCCAGCAGTCGCGCAGAGACCCAGTACTTC. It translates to CASSRAETQYF.

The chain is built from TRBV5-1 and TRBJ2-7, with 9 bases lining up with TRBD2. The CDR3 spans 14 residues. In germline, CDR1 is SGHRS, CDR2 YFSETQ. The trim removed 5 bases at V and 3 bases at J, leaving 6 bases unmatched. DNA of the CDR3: TGCGCCAGCAGTAGCGGGAGTGGCCACTACGAGCAGTACTTC. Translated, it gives CASSSGSGHYEQYF. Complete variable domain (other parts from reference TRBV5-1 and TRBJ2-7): KAGVTQTPRYLIKTRGQQVTLSCSPISGHRSVSWYQQTPGQGLQFLFEYFSETQRNKGNFPGRFSGRQFSNSRSEMNVSTLELGDSALYLCASSSGSGHYEQYFGPGTRLTVT.

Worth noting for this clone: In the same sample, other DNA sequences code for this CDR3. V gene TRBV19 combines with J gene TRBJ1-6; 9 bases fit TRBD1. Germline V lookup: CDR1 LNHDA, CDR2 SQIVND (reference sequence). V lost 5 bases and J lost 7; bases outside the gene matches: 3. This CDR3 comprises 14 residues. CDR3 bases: TGTGCCAGTAGTTCCGGGACAGGGAATTCACCCCTCCACTTT. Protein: CASSSGTGNSPLHF.

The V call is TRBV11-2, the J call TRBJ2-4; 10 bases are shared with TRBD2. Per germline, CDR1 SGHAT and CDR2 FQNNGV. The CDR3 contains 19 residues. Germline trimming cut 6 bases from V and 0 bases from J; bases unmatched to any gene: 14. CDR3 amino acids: CASRSGTSGNKLAKNIQYF. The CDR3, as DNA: TGTGCCAGCAGGTCGGGAACTAGCGGGAACAAACTAGCCAAAAACATTCAGTACTTC. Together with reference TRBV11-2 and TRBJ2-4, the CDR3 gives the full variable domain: EAGVAQSPRYKIIEKRQSVAFWCNPISGHATLYWYQQILGQGPKLLIQFQNNGVVDDSQLPKDRFSAERLKGVDSTLKIQPAKLEDSAVYLCASRSGTSGNKLAKNIQYFGAGTRLSVL.